This TCR beta chain was retrieved from a study of blood T cell repertoires in COVID-19. Study-wide context: The study drew acute and convalescent COVID-19 samples from the United States, Italy and Spain.

The participants were between about 18 and 90 years old and came from under 25 US areas. The study assigned cohorts using participant-reported clinical history. Trimming shortened V by 7 bases and J by 2 bases, and 12 bases separated the two germline ends. Germline CDR1 MNHEY, CDR2 SMNVEV (reference sequence). The CDR3 extends over 15 amino acids. Sequencing used immunoSEQ multiplex PCR; TCRdb keeps in-frame clones, though not all of them. The sample records 200,000 or so clones, about 91% being singletons. This receptor was identified in a middle-aged woman with acute COVID-19. The chain recombines TRBV27 with TRBJ1-6; D perhaps matches TRBD1 (6 bases). The sequenced sample was PBMCs or T cells enriched from blood (not recorded which). The CDR3 loop reads CASNPRDTYNSPLHF. DNA for the CDR3: TGTGCCAGCAACCCCCGGGACACCTATAATTCACCCCTCCACTTT.